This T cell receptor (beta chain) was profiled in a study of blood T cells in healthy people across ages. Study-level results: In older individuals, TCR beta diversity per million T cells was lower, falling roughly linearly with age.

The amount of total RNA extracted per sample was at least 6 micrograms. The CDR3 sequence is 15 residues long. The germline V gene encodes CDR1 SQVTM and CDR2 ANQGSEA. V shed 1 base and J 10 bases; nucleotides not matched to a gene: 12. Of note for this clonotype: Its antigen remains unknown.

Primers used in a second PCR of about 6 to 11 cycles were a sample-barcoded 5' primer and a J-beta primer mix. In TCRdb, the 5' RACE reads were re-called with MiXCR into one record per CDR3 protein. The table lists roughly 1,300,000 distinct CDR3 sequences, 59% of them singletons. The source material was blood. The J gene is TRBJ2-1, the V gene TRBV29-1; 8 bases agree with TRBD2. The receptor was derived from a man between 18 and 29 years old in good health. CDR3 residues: CSVEGGTRGSKEQFF. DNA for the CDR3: TGCAGCGTTGAAGGGGGGACTAGAGGGAGCAAGGAGCAGTTCTTC.